This is a list of T cell receptor beta chains from one sample in a study of CD8 T cells in Susac syndrome. From the immunoSEQ multiplex PCR reads, TCRdb called clonotypes with MiXCR, one entry per CDR3 protein. This table holds 90,000 to 150,000 distinct CDR3 sequences, 85% to 95% found once. Sequencing was performed on CD4+ T cells from PBMCs. The receptors were gathered from a human donor with multiple sclerosis. Each CDR3 is given with its conserved first and last residue.

>TRBV9
CASSVVGLRDSPLHF
>TRBV12-3/TRBV12-4
CASSYDRGVTEAFF
>TRBV20-1
CSAPSGGPAQAQYF
>TRBV20-1
CSASQSSSGARTDTQYF
>TRBV6-2/TRBV6-3
CASSRPGLAYNEQFF
>TRBV11-2
CASSSQGDIQYF
>TRBV29-1
CSVVVRGNAGELFF
>TRBV14
CASSQSFSGNTIYF
>TRBV30
CAWRPGGGYNQPQHF
>TRBV12-3/TRBV12-4
CASSPLALAGETQYF
>TRBV27
CATRRTGVVDEQFF
>TRBV6-5
CASSYGGSGNTIYF
>TRBV28
CASSLTRGLDYGYTF
>TRBV28
CASSLAGGSSYEQYF
>TRBV7-2
CASSSTGLHMDTQYF
>TRBV29-1
CSVDTGGGFGYTF
>TRBV9
CASSVSRSGYTF
>TRBV6-6
CASSYAPYSNQPQHF
>TRBV29-1
CSVIYPNTEAFF
>TRBV5-6
CASSLAEGGYGYTF
>TRBV2
CASSRQGINSNQPQHF
>TRBV18
CASSPGENQPQHF
>TRBV6-2/TRBV6-3
CASRVGQGSKGMNTEAFF
>TRBV7-2
CASSLMAAGYTF
>TRBV4-2
CASTPGQGFTDTQYF
>TRBV27
CASSTSTENIQYF
>TRBV6-5
CASSSDKHRDRGRYEQYF
>TRBV4-1
CASSQDLGQGWANVLTF
>TRBV18
CASSPRQNTEAFF
>TRBV28
CASRALGQGTNTEAFF
>TRBV30
CAWSNQGDTEAFF
>TRBV7-8
CASSHGQGNYGYTF
>TRBV6-5
CASSYSRQGEGYTF
>TRBV9
CASSPQGHNYEQYF
>TRBV2
CASTFGAERIEAFF
>TRBV7-6
CASSAGLAGVDEQYF
>TRBV28
CASRTGWTGELFF
>TRBV19
CASSERGRTYEQYF
>TRBV7-9
CASSPQGRDSGEQYF
>TRBV30
CAWSQLGRTTDTQYF
>TRBV7-9
CATASVIGWTGGHEQYF
>TRBV28
CASSFIQGSGAFF
>TRBV29-1
CSIGTAPYGYTF
>TRBV6-5
CASSLSESSYNSPLHF
>TRBV3-1
CASSLQPNTEAFF
>TRBV11-2
CASSSNGQGGSQPQHF
>TRBV5-1
CASSLAGLAGGEQYF
>TRBV18
CASSPPGGGQPQHF
>TRBV6-1
CASNLIISATGQPQHF
>TRBV27
CASSLSQGPYEQYF
>TRBV3-1
CASSHPETQYF
>TRBV18
CASSPSAGHYSNQPQHF
>TRBV29-1
CSVTYGGYGYTF
>TRBV20-1
CSAGDRVEDYGYTF
>TRBV7-2
CASSVRTGVTDTQYF
>TRBV12-3/TRBV12-4
CASSRGAINTGELFF
>TRBV29-1
CSVDVGRTGYTF
>TRBV5-1
CASSLRGGNSPLHF
>TRBV6-2/TRBV6-3
CASSRMRVGGYQPQHF